The 7 T cell receptor beta chains below were found in one sample sequenced in a study of T cells in localized non-small cell lung cancer. Sequenced by immunoSEQ multiplex PCR; TCRdb stores in-frame clones only, minus some. The table shows around 70,000 clones, with about 81% occurring only once. Sequencing used peripheral blood, obtained before any cancer treatment. These receptors were obtained from a female donor older than 55 with stage I lung adenocarcinoma.

This chain links TRBV6-1 with TRBJ1-6; D is ambiguous. The CDR3 has 13 residues. Germline-derived CDR1 and CDR2 are MNHNS and SASEGT. Trimming shortened V by 3 bases and J by 12 bases, and 12 bases separated the two germline ends. The CDR3 sequence: CASSDRVQLPLHF. As DNA, the CDR3 is TGTGCCAGCAGTGACCGGGTACAGTTACCCCTCCACTTT.

J is TRBJ1-2 and V is TRBV6-6; no clear D gene. CDR1 is MNHNY, CDR2 SVGAGI, per germline (reference sequence). The CDR3 spans 15 residues. The ends were cut back, 2 bases at V and 0 bases at J, with 10 bases in the middle. In DNA form, the CDR3 reads TGTGCCAGCAGTTACCCGCAGCAAGCTAACTATGGCTACACCTTC. Amino acids: CASSYPQQANYGYTF.

This sequence joins TRBV27 and TRBJ2-3, with TRBD2 identical over 7 bases. Per germline, CDR1 MNHEY and CDR2 SMNVEV (reference sequence). This CDR3 spans 14 amino acids. V dropped 4 bases and J dropped 0; count of bases not matched to a gene: 1. CDR3 coding DNA: TGTGCCAGCAGTTGGCGGGGGAGCACAGATACGCAGTATTTT. It specifies CASSWRGSTDTQYF.

The chain combines TRBV11-2 with TRBJ2-7, with 12 bases lining up with TRBD1. V was clipped by 5 bases and J by 3 bases; unmatched bases: 11. The CDR3 totals 17 residues. CDR1 is SGHAT and CDR2 is FQNNGV in the germline V gene. The CDR3 loop is CASSVLPGQGAVYEQYF. The CDR3 nucleotides are TGTGCCAGCAGCGTTCTTCCGGGACAGGGGGCCGTCTACGAGCAGTACTTC.

The chain has TRBV9 and TRBJ2-1; 10 bases match TRBD2. V shed 1 base and J 7 bases; nucleotides not matched to a gene: 5. This CDR3 has 15 amino acids. Germline V lookup: CDR1 SGDLS, CDR2 YYNGEE. The CDR3: CASSVLAGGRNEQFF. DNA for the CDR3: TGTGCCAGCAGCGTATTAGCGGGAGGCAGGAATGAGCAGTTCTTC.

This clone was observed a few times. The chain has TRBV4-2 and TRBJ2-1; D is possibly TRBD2 (6 bases). CDR1 LGHNA and CDR2 YNFKEQ come from the germline V gene. V was cut by 10 bases and J by 3 bases, with 16 bases left in between. This CDR3 contains 14 residues. The CDR3 loop is CATAGQGLYNEQFF. The CDR3 DNA reads TGTGCCACCGCGGGGCAGGGCCTCTACAATGAGCAGTTCTTC.

The chain links TRBV6-5 to TRBJ1-5; 8 bases map to TRBD1. J lost 7 bases, V lost 2 bases, and 4 bases had no gene match. The CDR3 covers 14 residues. CDR1 and CDR2 from the germline V gene are MNHEY and SVGAGI. The CDR3 bases are TGTGCCAGCAGTTACGGACAGGGAGGACAGCCCCAGCATTTT. It codes for CASSYGQGGQPQHF.